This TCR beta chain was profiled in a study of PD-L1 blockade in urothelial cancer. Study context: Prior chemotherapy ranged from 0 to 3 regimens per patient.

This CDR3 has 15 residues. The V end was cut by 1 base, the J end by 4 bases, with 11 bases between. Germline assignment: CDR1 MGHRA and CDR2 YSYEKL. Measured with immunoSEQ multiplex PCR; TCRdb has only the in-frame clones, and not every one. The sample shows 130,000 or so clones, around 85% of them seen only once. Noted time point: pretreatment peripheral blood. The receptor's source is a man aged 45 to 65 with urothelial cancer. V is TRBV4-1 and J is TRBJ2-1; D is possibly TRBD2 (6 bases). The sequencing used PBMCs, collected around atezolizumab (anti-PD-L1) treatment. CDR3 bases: TGCGCCAGCAGCCAAGGGGCGGGGAATTACAATGAGCAGTTCTTC. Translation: CASSQGAGNYNEQFF.